The T cell receptor (beta chain) under discussion was sequenced for a study of shared clonotypes between healthy human individuals. The study, taken as a whole, reports: What naive subsets generally showed was a larger estimated richness than memory subsets showed. Limitation of the genetic and exposure-history diversity represented came from the few donors.

The investigators split CD4+ cells into a CD45RA+ naive subset and a CD45RA-negative memory subset. Replicate PCRs run on sorted subsets employed approximately 0.2 ug DNA, about 27,000 T cell genomes. The assay was immunoSEQ multiplex PCR, and TCRdb's table has in-frame clones only and misses some. The data hold some 2 million clones, with 95% observed a single time. Losses at the gene ends were 1 base for V and 3 bases for J; bases not matched to a gene: 9. CDR3 length: 19 residues. Germline CDR1 and CDR2: SGHNT and YENEEA. Notes on this clone: What it binds is unknown.

The gene calls are TRBV11-3 and TRBJ2-4; 13 nucleotides align to TRBD2. The sequence was collected from a man aged 18 to 29 in good health. The sample taken for sequencing was naive CD4+ T cells sorted from blood. Regarding subset: CD45RA+ positively selected. CDR3 coding DNA: TGTGCCAGCAGCTTAGCCGGGACTAGCGGGGACCCTGGCAAAAACATTCAGTACTTC. Protein sequence: CASSLAGTSGDPGKNIQYF.